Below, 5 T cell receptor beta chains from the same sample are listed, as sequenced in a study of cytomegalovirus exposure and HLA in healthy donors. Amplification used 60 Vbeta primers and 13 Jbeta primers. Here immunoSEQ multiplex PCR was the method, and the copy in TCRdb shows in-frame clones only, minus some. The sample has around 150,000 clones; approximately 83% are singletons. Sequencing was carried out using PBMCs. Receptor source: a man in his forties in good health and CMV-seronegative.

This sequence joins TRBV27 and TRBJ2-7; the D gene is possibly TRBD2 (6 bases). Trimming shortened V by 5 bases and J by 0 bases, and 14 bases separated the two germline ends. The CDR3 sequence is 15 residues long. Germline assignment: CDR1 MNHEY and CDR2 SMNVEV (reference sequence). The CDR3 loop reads CASSRPSAGSYEQYF. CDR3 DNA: TGTGCCAGCAGTCGTCCTAGCGCCGGCTCCTACGAGCAGTACTTC.

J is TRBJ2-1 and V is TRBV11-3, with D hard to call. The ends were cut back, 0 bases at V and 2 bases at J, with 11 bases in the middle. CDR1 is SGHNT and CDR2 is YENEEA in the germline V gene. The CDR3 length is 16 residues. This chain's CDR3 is CASSLDFSRAYNEQFF. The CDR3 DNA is TGTGCCAGCAGCTTAGATTTCTCCCGGGCCTACAATGAGCAGTTCTTC.

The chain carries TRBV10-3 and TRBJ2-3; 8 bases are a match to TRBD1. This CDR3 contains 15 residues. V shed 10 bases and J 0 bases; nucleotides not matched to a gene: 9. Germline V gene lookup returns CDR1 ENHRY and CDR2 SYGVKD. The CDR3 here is CATQRQGTSTDTQYF. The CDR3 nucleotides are TGTGCCACCCAACGACAGGGGACTAGCACAGATACGCAGTATTTT.

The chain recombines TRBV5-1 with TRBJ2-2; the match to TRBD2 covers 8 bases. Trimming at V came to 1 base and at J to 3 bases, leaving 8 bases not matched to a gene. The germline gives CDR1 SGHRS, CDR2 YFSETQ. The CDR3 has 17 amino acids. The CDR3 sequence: CASSLLAGGGYTGELFF. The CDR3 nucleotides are TGCGCCAGCAGCTTGCTCGCGGGGGGCGGGTACACCGGGGAGCTGTTTTTT.

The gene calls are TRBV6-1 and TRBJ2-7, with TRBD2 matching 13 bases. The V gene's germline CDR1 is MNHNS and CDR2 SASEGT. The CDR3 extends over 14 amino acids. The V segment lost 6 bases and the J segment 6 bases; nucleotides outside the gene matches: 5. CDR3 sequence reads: CASRPGLAGREQYF. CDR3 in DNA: TGTGCCAGCAGACCGGGACTAGCGGGACGCGAGCAGTACTTC.